This T cell receptor (beta chain) came from a study of OX40 agonist ivuxolimab in advanced cancers. Findings of the study overall: Nonresponders included some who also had low normalized T-cell clonal expansion. Low clonal expansion, among the lowest seen, marked partial responders at 0.1-3.0 mg/kg.

TCRdb's copy holds only in-frame clones and misses some; the assay was immunoSEQ multiplex PCR. Here the sample spans approximately 31,000 clones, around 80% being singletons. Remarks on this clone: Its cognate antigen is unknown.

The source is an adult with an advanced solid tumor such as melanoma, head and neck, liver or kidney cancer. Here the sequenced sample was CD4+ or CD8+ T cells sorted from blood, taken in a trial of the OX40 agonist ivuxolimab.

The CDR3 DNA follows: TGTGCCAGCAATCGGGGGGTATCACCCCTCCACTTT. It codes for CASNRGVSPLHF. The V call is TRBV6-5, the J call TRBJ1-6; D is possibly TRBD1 (5 bases). CDR1 MNHEY and CDR2 SVGAGI come from the germline V gene. The V end lost 7 bases, the J end lost 10 bases, and 11 bases lay between the germline ends. The CDR3 contains 12 residues.